A selection of T cell receptor beta chains follows, all from one sample in a study of blood T cell repertoires in COVID-19. Sequenced by immunoSEQ multiplex PCR; TCRdb stores in-frame clones only, minus some. The sample lists about 210,000 clones; roughly 81% were seen once. Sequenced sample: peripheral blood. The receptor set was obtained from a woman in her fifties or sixties with active or convalescent COVID-19. The CDR3 runs from the conserved cysteine through the conserved F or W. A D gene is named only where the DNA matches it firmly. Expanded clones are given a class, and other clones once, few, many or no size at all.

abundance: .; j_gene: TRBJ1-2; d_gene: TRBD1; v_gene: TRBV5-1; CDR3aa: CASSRGQQDGYTF; CDR3nt: TGCGCCAGCAGCCGGGGACAGCAGGATGGCTACACCTTC
abundance: .; j_gene: TRBJ2-5; d_gene: TRBD1; v_gene: TRBV5-1; CDR3aa: CASSLGDRDQETQYF; CDR3nt: TGCGCCAGCAGCTTGGGAGACAGGGATCAAGAGACCCAGTACTTC
abundance: .; j_gene: TRBJ2-3; d_gene: .; v_gene: TRBV5-4; CDR3aa: CASSPGLDTDTQYF; CDR3nt: TGTGCCAGCAGCCCAGGACTCGACACAGATACGCAGTATTTT
abundance: .; j_gene: TRBJ2-4; d_gene: TRBD2; v_gene: TRBV7-9; CDR3aa: CASSSGLAEINIQYF; CDR3nt: TGTGCCAGCAGCTCCGGACTAGCGGAAATAAACATTCAGTACTTC
abundance: .; j_gene: TRBJ2-1; d_gene: TRBD1; v_gene: TRBV18; CDR3aa: CASSPPGLQGYEQFF; CDR3nt: TGTGCCAGCTCACCACCGGGGCTACAGGGGTATGAGCAGTTCTTC
abundance: .; j_gene: TRBJ1-2; d_gene: TRBD1; v_gene: TRBV28; CDR3aa: CASSFSSTGGSSYTF; CDR3nt: TGTGCCAGCAGTTTTTCCTCGACAGGGGGCAGCAGCTACACCTTC
abundance: .; j_gene: TRBJ2-1; d_gene: .; v_gene: TRBV4-1; CDR3aa: CASSQAGISSYNEQFF; CDR3nt: TGCGCCAGCAGCCAGGCAGGGATCAGCTCCTACAATGAGCAGTTCTTC
abundance: .; j_gene: TRBJ1-4; d_gene: .; v_gene: TRBV2; CDR3aa: CASSEAGTGPNEKLFF; CDR3nt: TGTGCCAGCAGTGAGGCCGGTACAGGGCCTAATGAAAAACTGTTTTTT
abundance: .; j_gene: TRBJ1-5; d_gene: .; v_gene: TRBV2; CDR3aa: CASSEERGRGPQHF; CDR3nt: TGTGCCAGCAGTGAAGAGAGAGGCCGGGGGCCCCAGCATTTT
abundance: .; j_gene: TRBJ2-1; d_gene: .; v_gene: TRBV3-1/TRBV3-2; CDR3aa: CASSPGVNEQFF; CDR3nt: TGTGCCAGCAGCCCAGGGGTAAATGAGCAGTTCTTC
abundance: once; j_gene: TRBJ1-1; d_gene: .; v_gene: TRBV20-1; CDR3aa: CSARSQAVAFF; CDR3nt: TGCAGTGCCAGATCGCAAGCGGTCGCTTTCTTT
abundance: .; j_gene: TRBJ1-1; d_gene: .; v_gene: TRBV11-1; CDR3aa: CASSSRRGKNTEAFF; CDR3nt: TGTGCCAGCAGCTCCCGTCGGGGGAAGAACACTGAAGCTTTCTTT
abundance: .; j_gene: TRBJ2-7; d_gene: .; v_gene: TRBV3-1/TRBV3-2; CDR3aa: CASSRFGGNEQYF; CDR3nt: TGTGCCAGCAGCCGGTTCGGAGGGAACGAGCAGTACTTC